This T cell receptor (beta chain) was captured by sequencing in a study of Ad26.COV2.S vaccination and SARS-CoV-2 variants. For the study at large: Administration of Ad26.COV2.S was intramuscular, either once or twice 56 days apart. Study findings and constraints: Reports say spike-specific CD8+ and CD4+ T cell responses covered substantial breadth after vaccination. Breadth and depth estimates from TCRs may understate total T cell responses.

Here immunoSEQ multiplex PCR was the method, and the copy in TCRdb shows in-frame clones only, minus some. Here the sample spans about 400,000 clones, about 89% being singletons. Germline values: CDR1 MNHEY, CDR2 SVGAGI. V was pared by 2 bases and J by 7 bases, with 7 bases of the junction left unmatched. This CDR3 is 16 amino acids long. Treatment defined: around 19 received Ad26.COV2.S at low or high dose, single or two shots; five or six received placebo; per-sample allocation not given. The study sampled participants on day 63 after the first vaccine or placebo injection. Worth noting for this clone: Its target is unknown.

The chain combines TRBV6-5 with TRBJ1-6, with 8 bases that match TRBD1. The TCR sequence derives from a person between 18 and 65 years old who received the Ad26.COV2.S COVID-19 vaccine or a placebo. The specimen comprised peripheral blood, sampled in a trial of Ad26.COV2.S vaccine versus placebo. CDR3 in amino acids: CASSYTDHRGNSPLHF. In nucleotides, the CDR3 is TGTGCCAGCAGTTACACTGATCACAGGGGGAATTCACCCCTCCACTTT.